The rows below give T cell receptor beta chains drawn from one sample of a study of shared clonotypes between healthy human individuals. Libraries were prepared by immunoSEQ multiplex PCR; TCRdb keeps only in-frame clonotypes and omits some of them. The repertoire has just over 2,000,000 clones, 85% to 95% of them found once; the top ten carry 0.13%. The material sequenced was naive CD4+ T cells sorted from blood. The source is a man younger than 35 in good health. The CDR3 runs from the conserved cysteine through the conserved F or W. D genes are given only for firm matches. The size entry is marked missing in some rows and otherwise reads once, few, many or a size class.

size: .
J: TRBJ1-5
D: .
V: TRBV6-1
CDR3: CAVGGEVGNQPQHF
DNA: TGTGCCGTTGGAGGGGAGGTGGGCAATCAGCCCCAGCATTTT

size: .
J: TRBJ1-5
D: .
V: TRBV6-6
CDR3: CASGQWPQHF
DNA: TGTGCCAGCGGCCAATGGCCCCAGCATTTT

size: .
J: TRBJ2-5
D: TRBD1
V: TRBV25-1
CDR3: CASSDQGALETQYF
DNA: TGTGCCAGCAGTGATCAGGGGGCTTTAGAGACCCAGTACTTC

size: .
J: TRBJ1-4
D: .
V: TRBV18
CDR3: CASSARQGGNEKLFF
DNA: TGTGCCAGCTCGGCGCGGCAGGGAGGTAATGAAAAACTGTTTTTT

size: .
J: TRBJ2-3
D: .
V: TRBV6-5
CDR3: CASTPGGSRTDTQYF
DNA: TGTGCCAGCACCCCTGGGGGCTCCCGCACAGATACGCAGTATTTT

size: .
J: TRBJ2-1
D: .
V: TRBV10-3
CDR3: CALGSSYNEQFF
DNA: TGTGCCCTGGGGAGTTCCTACAATGAGCAGTTCTTC

size: .
J: TRBJ1-1
D: TRBD1
V: TRBV28
CDR3: CASSLRGQGTEAFF
DNA: TGTGCCAGCAGTCTTAGGGGGCAGGGCACTGAAGCTTTCTTT

size: .
J: TRBJ2-7
D: .
V: TRBV4-2
CDR3: CASSQDGLGFYEQYF
DNA: TGTGCCAGCAGCCAAGATGGCCTAGGGTTCTACGAGCAGTACTTC

size: .
J: TRBJ2-5
D: .
V: TRBV18
CDR3: CASSPPGTGRSETQYF
DNA: TGTGCCAGCTCACCACCTGGAACAGGGAGGTCAGAGACCCAGTACTTC

size: .
J: TRBJ2-5
D: TRBD1
V: TRBV30
CDR3: CAWETTRDRYFRETQYF
DNA: TGTGCCTGGGAGACTACCCGGGACAGATACTTCAGGGAGACCCAGTACTTC

size: .
J: TRBJ1-4
D: .
V: TRBV5-1
CDR3: CASSLGSPGQEKLFF
DNA: TGCGCCAGCAGCTTGGGCTCACCGGGGCAGGAAAAACTGTTTTTT

size: once
J: TRBJ2-1
D: TRBD2
V: TRBV5-1
CDR3: CASSVTLTSGNRNEQFF
DNA: TGCGCCAGCAGCGTAACGTTAACTAGCGGGAACAGGAATGAGCAGTTCTTC

size: .
J: TRBJ2-1
D: .
V: TRBV28
CDR3: CASSFGRGNEQFF
DNA: TGTGCCAGCAGTTTCGGGAGAGGAAATGAGCAGTTCTTC

size: .
J: TRBJ2-7
D: .
V: TRBV5-1
CDR3: CASSLLTPAYEQYF
DNA: TGCGCCAGCAGCCTCCTGACACCAGCCTACGAGCAGTACTTC

size: .
J: TRBJ1-1
D: .
V: TRBV9
CDR3: CASSVEGERLAFF
DNA: TGTGCCAGCAGCGTCGAGGGGGAGAGGCTAGCTTTCTTT

size: .
J: TRBJ1-6
D: .
V: TRBV27
CDR3: CASRRPGNNSPLHF
DNA: TGTGCCAGCAGAAGGCCGGGGAATAATTCACCCCTCCACTTT

size: .
J: TRBJ2-7
D: TRBD1
V: TRBV11-3
CDR3: CASSNHGTGGVYEQYF
DNA: TGTGCCAGCAGCAACCACGGGACAGGAGGAGTCTACGAGCAGTACTTC

size: .
J: TRBJ1-1
D: .
V: TRBV28
CDR3: CASSDRQNTEAFF
DNA: TGTGCCAGCAGTGACAGACAGAACACTGAAGCTTTCTTT

size: .
J: TRBJ1-2
D: .
V: TRBV5-1
CDR3: CASRPGTDYGYTF
DNA: TGCGCCAGCCGACCCGGGACGGACTATGGCTACACCTTC

size: .
J: TRBJ2-5
D: TRBD2
V: TRBV29-1
CDR3: CSVTGGFETQYF
DNA: TGCAGCGTAACCGGGGGGTTTGAGACCCAGTACTTC

size: .
J: TRBJ2-1
D: TRBD2
V: TRBV11-2
CDR3: CASRIAGTLYNEQFF
DNA: TGTGCCAGCAGGATAGCGGGGACTTTATACAATGAGCAGTTCTTC

size: .
J: TRBJ2-3
D: .
V: TRBV2
CDR3: CASTAGADTQYF
DNA: TGTGCCAGCACCGCCGGTGCAGATACGCAGTATTTT

size: .
J: TRBJ2-7
D: .
V: TRBV28
CDR3: CASSFNTWLQQYF
DNA: TGTGCCAGCAGTTTTAATACGTGGCTCCAGCAGTACTTC

size: .
J: TRBJ1-6
D: .
V: TRBV5-6
CDR3: CASSLDSYGRSYNSPLHF
DNA: TGTGCCAGCAGCTTGGACTCCTACGGACGCTCCTATAATTCACCCCTCCACTTT

size: once
J: TRBJ1-3
D: .
V: TRBV28
CDR3: CASRKSGLGVKGSGNTIYF
DNA: TGTGCCAGCAGGAAATCTGGACTGGGGGTAAAGGGCTCTGGAAACACCATATATTTT

size: once
J: TRBJ2-1
D: .
V: TRBV9
CDR3: CASSVTGAGYNEQFF
DNA: TGTGCCAGCAGCGTAACGGGGGCCGGCTACAATGAGCAGTTCTTC

size: .
J: TRBJ1-1
D: .
V: TRBV30
CDR3: CAWTPGTTNTEAFF
DNA: TGTGCCTGGACCCCCGGGACGACGAACACTGAAGCTTTCTTT

size: .
J: TRBJ2-5
D: TRBD1
V: TRBV5-4
CDR3: CASSSDRGQETQYF
DNA: TGTGCCAGCAGCAGTGACAGGGGCCAAGAGACCCAGTACTTC

size: .
J: TRBJ2-7
D: TRBD2
V: TRBV4-1
CDR3: CASSQDVASGNYEQYF
DNA: TGCGCCAGCAGCCAAGATGTGGCTAGCGGGAACTACGAGCAGTACTTC

size: once
J: TRBJ2-1
D: TRBD2
V: TRBV9
CDR3: CASSVLAGDTEQFF
DNA: TGTGCCAGCAGCGTACTAGCGGGAGATACTGAGCAGTTCTTC

size: .
J: TRBJ1-5
D: .
V: TRBV30
CDR3: CAWNVGGPQHF
DNA: TGTGCCTGGAACGTAGGGGGACCCCAGCATTTT

size: few
J: TRBJ1-2
D: .
V: TRBV2
CDR3: CASSTLTASPYGYTF
DNA: TGTGCCAGCAGCACCCTGACAGCCTCCCCCTATGGCTACACCTTC

size: .
J: TRBJ2-1
D: .
V: TRBV6-5
CDR3: CASSSGQGRSYNEQFF
DNA: TGTGCCAGCAGTTCTGGGCAAGGGAGGTCCTACAATGAGCAGTTCTTC

size: .
J: TRBJ1-2
D: .
V: TRBV5-1
CDR3: CASSLWDGPNYGYTF
DNA: TGCGCCAGCAGCTTGTGGGACGGACCTAACTATGGCTACACCTTC

size: once
J: TRBJ1-5
D: TRBD1
V: TRBV10-3
CDR3: CAITKRDRGPNSNQPQHF
DNA: TGTGCCATCACCAAAAGGGACAGGGGACCCAATAGCAATCAGCCCCAGCATTTT

size: .
J: TRBJ1-1
D: .
V: TRBV30
CDR3: CAWSFQGNTEAFF
DNA: TGTGCCTGGAGTTTCCAGGGGAATACTGAAGCTTTCTTT

size: .
J: TRBJ1-5
D: TRBD1
V: TRBV5-4
CDR3: CASSSGTGSNQPQHF
DNA: TGTGCCAGCAGCTCCGGGACAGGAAGCAATCAGCCCCAGCATTTT

size: .
J: TRBJ1-1
D: .
V: TRBV6-6
CDR3: CASRAGANAKKPEAFF
DNA: TGTGCCAGCAGGGCGGGGGCCAATGCCAAAAAGCCTGAAGCTTTCTTT

size: .
J: TRBJ2-2
D: .
V: TRBV2
CDR3: CASKEPGGNTGELFF
DNA: TGTGCCAGCAAGGAACCAGGAGGGAACACCGGGGAGCTGTTTTTT

size: .
J: TRBJ2-2
D: .
V: TRBV5-6
CDR3: CASSLAGELFF
DNA: TGTGCCAGCAGCCTCGCCGGGGAGCTGTTTTTT

size: .
J: TRBJ2-3
D: .
V: TRBV7-2
CDR3: CASSSLTTDTQYF
DNA: TGTGCCAGCAGCTCACTTACCACAGATACGCAGTATTTT

size: once
J: TRBJ2-5
D: TRBD1
V: TRBV5-8
CDR3: CASSTGTGLYQETQYF
DNA: TGTGCCAGCAGCACCGGGACAGGACTGTACCAAGAGACCCAGTACTTC

size: once
J: TRBJ2-7
D: .
V: TRBV5-6
CDR3: CASSSTGILYEQYF
DNA: TGTGCCAGCAGCTCAACAGGGATCCTCTACGAGCAGTACTTC

size: .
J: TRBJ2-1
D: .
V: TRBV5-1
CDR3: CASSLIGSYNEQFF
DNA: TGCGCCAGCAGCTTGATAGGCTCCTACAATGAGCAGTTCTTC

size: .
J: TRBJ2-1
D: .
V: TRBV18
CDR3: CASSLNLDEQFF
DNA: TGTGCCAGCTCATTAAACTTGGATGAGCAGTTCTTC

size: .
J: TRBJ2-7
D: .
V: TRBV7-2
CDR3: CASSLASGSYEQYF
DNA: TGTGCCAGCAGCTTAGCAAGCGGGTCCTACGAGCAGTACTTC

size: .
J: TRBJ2-5
D: .
V: TRBV5-1
CDR3: CASSLALSESHQTQYF
DNA: TGCGCCAGCAGCTTGGCCCTTAGTGAGTCCCACCAGACCCAGTACTTC

size: .
J: TRBJ2-2
D: .
V: TRBV27
CDR3: CASSFEGTGELFF
DNA: TGTGCCAGCAGTTTCGAGGGCACCGGGGAGCTGTTTTTT

size: .
J: TRBJ2-1
D: .
V: TRBV25-1
CDR3: CASSEPGVSYNEQFF
DNA: TGTGCCAGCAGTGAACCGGGGGTCTCCTACAATGAGCAGTTCTTC

size: .
J: TRBJ2-1
D: .
V: TRBV15
CDR3: CATSREYLLSYNEQFF
DNA: TGTGCCACCAGCAGAGAGTATCTACTCTCCTACAATGAGCAGTTCTTC

size: once
J: TRBJ2-7
D: .
V: TRBV2
CDR3: CATGTSLGSYEQYF
DNA: TGTGCCACCGGGACTTCCCTGGGGTCCTACGAGCAGTACTTC

size: .
J: TRBJ2-7
D: .
V: TRBV5-6
CDR3: CASSLGREGAWQYF
DNA: TGTGCCAGCAGCTTGGGACGTGAAGGGGCTTGGCAGTACTTC

size: .
J: TRBJ2-1
D: TRBD2
V: TRBV5-4
CDR3: CASSFSSGPYNEQFF
DNA: TGTGCCAGCAGCTTCTCTAGCGGGCCCTACAATGAGCAGTTCTTC

size: .
J: TRBJ2-1
D: TRBD2
V: TRBV10-2
CDR3: CASSDIGGSGNEQFF
DNA: TGCGCCAGCAGTGATATCGGCGGGAGTGGCAATGAGCAGTTCTTC

size: .
J: TRBJ2-1
D: TRBD2
V: TRBV19
CDR3: CASSPIAGSYNEQFF
DNA: TGTGCCAGTAGCCCCATAGCGGGGTCCTACAATGAGCAGTTCTTC

size: .
J: TRBJ2-4
D: TRBD2
V: TRBV28
CDR3: CASSFISGASAAKNIQYF
DNA: TGTGCCAGCAGTTTCATTAGCGGGGCGAGCGCGGCCAAAAACATTCAGTACTTC

size: .
J: TRBJ2-7
D: .
V: TRBV4-3
CDR3: CASSQDLDNRYEQYF
DNA: TGCGCCAGCAGCCAAGATTTGGACAACCGCTACGAGCAGTACTTC

size: .
J: TRBJ2-2
D: .
V: TRBV27
CDR3: CASRLRDTLTGELFF
DNA: TGTGCCAGCAGATTACGGGACACATTAACCGGGGAGCTGTTTTTT

size: .
J: TRBJ1-5
D: .
V: TRBV10-3
CDR3: CAISESGPSNQPQHF
DNA: TGTGCCATCAGTGAGTCAGGTCCCAGCAATCAGCCCCAGCATTTT

size: .
J: TRBJ1-6
D: .
V: TRBV7-2
CDR3: CASSLAVSNNSPLHF
DNA: TGTGCCAGCAGCTTAGCGGTCAGTAATAATTCACCCCTCCACTTT